The 2 T cell receptor beta chains below come from one sample, sequenced in a study of cytomegalovirus exposure and HLA in healthy donors. Primers included in the PCR were 60 Vbeta and 13 Jbeta primers. This table comes from immunoSEQ multiplex PCR, and its TCRdb copy is limited to in-frame clones, with some not included. The sample records 140,000 or so clones, more than 70% being singletons. The sequencing sample was made of PBMCs. These receptor sequences come from a middle-aged woman in good health and CMV-seronegative.

The chain combines TRBV29-1 with TRBJ1-1; D may be TRBD1 (6 bases). The CDR3 contains 14 residues. Trimming pared 4 bases from V and 5 bases from J, leaving 17 bases between. Germline CDR1 reads SQVTM; CDR2 reads ANQGSEA. The CDR3 loop reads CSVASRGRITEAFF. Here the CDR3 DNA reads TGCAGCGTTGCATCCAGGGGCCGTATAACTGAAGCTTTCTTT.

The chain couples TRBV9 to TRBJ1-1; no clear D gene. The germline V gene has CDR1 SGDLS and CDR2 YYNGEE. This CDR3 is built from 14 residues. V lost 3 bases and J 2 bases, leaving 11 bases between the germline ends. In DNA, the CDR3 is TGTGCCAGCAGCGAGGGAGGGCTTAACACTGAAGCTTTCTTT. Translating gives CASSEGGLNTEAFF.